This TCR beta chain originates from a study of beta chain features in type 1 diabetes. Study observations and caveats: Shorter TCRB CDR3s, moderately but significantly so, were found in Type 1 diabetes patients in all four CD4+ subsets.

Only a few counts were recorded for this clone. Antigen: not known. The whole isolated RNA underwent reverse transcription, so sequencing captured expressed TCRB transcripts. This table comes from immunoSEQ multiplex PCR, and its TCRdb copy is limited to in-frame clones, with some not included. Of fewer than 350,000 clones listed, approximately 16% were seen once; the top ten hold less than 0.02%. J was trimmed by 7 bases and V by 6 bases; bases with no gene match: 3. The CDR3 runs 12 residues. CDR1 is MDHEN, CDR2 SYDVKM, per germline. This clonotype was obtained from a man younger than 35 with type 1 diabetes. V gene TRBV28 combines with J gene TRBJ2-1; 7 nucleotides agree with TRBD2. Sequenced input: naive CD4+ T cells from blood. The CDR3 DNA follows: TGTGCCAGCAGAGGGGAGGGAAATGAGCAGTTCTTC. Protein: CASRGEGNEQFF. Looking up the rest from reference TRBV28 and TRBJ2-1 gives the full variable domain: DVKVTQSSRYLVKRTGEKVFLECVQDMDHENMFWYRQDPGLGLRLIYFSYDVKMKEKGDIPEGYSVSREKKERFSLILESASTNQTSMYLCASRGEGNEQFFGPGTRLTVL.